The T cell receptor (beta chain) described here comes from a study of control samples from healthy donors and cancer patients. The table came from immunoSEQ multiplex PCR; TCRdb's copy has only in-frame clones and leaves some out. The repertoire holds about 120,000 clones, over 85% seen once, with 3.6% in the top ten. V lost 5 bases to trimming and J lost 1 base, with 15 bases between them. The CDR3 extends over 15 amino acids. Per germline, CDR1 LGHNA and CDR2 YNFKEQ. This receptor was taken from a man younger than 40 in good health. The sample was blood. V is TRBV4-2 and J is TRBJ2-7; no definite D call. The CDR3 reads CASSFRMGESYEQYF. The CDR3, as DNA: TGTGCCAGCAGCTTTCGAATGGGCGAATCCTACGAGCAGTACTTC.